This TCR beta chain was retrieved from a study of Tregs in tolerant kidney transplant recipients. Study observations and caveats: Biological reproducibility was not directly addressed, but technical replication error appeared minimal. Tolerant patients' donor-specific Tregs expanded beyond overall Tregs, suggesting antigen-driven growth. The most relevant donor-specific Treg TCRbeta repertoire apparently came from expansion with activated donor B cells.

In the case of this clone: Its matching antigen is unknown.

Using immunoSEQ multiplex PCR, the repertoire was profiled, and TCRdb retains in-frame clones only, with some absent. Of 100,000 to 120,000 clones listed, 90% are singletons. Unstimulated regulatory T cells (CD4+CD25+CD127-), CD4+CD25- non-regulatory cells, CD4 and CD8 cells were FACS-sorted from thawed PBMCs. This TCR was recovered from a human donor who received a combined kidney and bone marrow transplant. Sample: CD4+ T cells from blood, taken before the transplant.

The CDR3 spells CASSRDRARTYNEQFF. The CDR3 nucleotides are TGTGCCAGCAGTAGGGACAGGGCACGTACCTACAATGAGCAGTTCTTC. V gene TRBV6-4 combines with J gene TRBJ2-1; 9 bases line up with TRBD1. V shed 5 bases, J shed 2 bases, and the junction held 7 bases outside the gene matches. Germline values: CDR1 MRHNA, CDR2 SNTAGT. This CDR3 region has 16 residues.